These T cell receptor beta chains were read from a single sample in a study of PD-L1 blockade in urothelial cancer. The data were produced by immunoSEQ multiplex PCR, yet TCRdb's version contains in-frame clones alone and is incomplete. This table has around 20,000 clones, roughly 88% appearing once. The material sequenced was PBMCs, taken around atezolizumab (anti-PD-L1) treatment. These receptors were collected from a man aged 50-59 years with urothelial cancer. The CDR3 runs from the conserved cysteine through the conserved F or W. D genes are given only for firm matches. Clone size, where shown, is once, few, many, or a class for clones that have expanded.

TRBJ2-1,.,TRBV27,.,CASSPSGGNEQFF,TGTGCCAGCAGTCCCTCAGGTGGAAATGAGCAGTTCTTC
TRBJ2-7,.,TRBV18,TRBD2,CASSGGGVPYEQYF,TGTGCCAGCTCAGGGGGAGGGGTCCCCTACGAGCAGTACTTC
TRBJ1-1,.,TRBV9,.,CASSVQVNTEAFF,TGTGCCAGCAGCGTACAGGTCAACACTGAAGCTTTCTTT
TRBJ1-6,once,TRBV18,TRBD1,CASSPDRGSNSPLHF,TGTGCCAGCTCACCGGACAGGGGGAGTAATTCACCCCTCCACTTT
TRBJ2-5,.,TRBV5-4,TRBD1,CASSLIGAGGETQYF,TGTGCCAGCAGCTTGATTGGAGCAGGGGGTGAGACCCAGTACTTC
TRBJ2-3,once,TRBV6-1,TRBD2,CASVRLAGGLNTQYF,TGTGCCAGCGTCCGACTAGCGGGAGGGCTCAATACGCAGTATTTT
TRBJ2-1,.,TRBV10-3,TRBD2,CAIRLRGDSYNEQFF,TGTGCCATCCGATTGCGGGGGGACTCCTACAATGAGCAGTTCTTC
TRBJ2-1,.,TRBV27,TRBD2,CASSLTSGRPNYNEQFF,TGTGCCAGCAGTTTGACTAGCGGGAGGCCTAACTACAATGAGCAGTTCTTC
TRBJ2-7,.,TRBV5-1,TRBD2,CASSSFGTGGYEQYF,TGCGCCAGCAGCTCCTTCGGAACGGGGGGCTACGAGCAGTACTTC
TRBJ2-3,.,TRBV6-5,.,CASRASYQTDTQYF,TGTGCCAGCAGGGCATCTTACCAGACAGATACGCAGTATTTT
TRBJ1-3,.,TRBV6-1,.,CASGASGNTIYF,TGTGCATCTGGGGCCTCTGGAAACACCATATATTTT
TRBJ2-3,.,TRBV29-1,.,CSVDPGLDTQYF,TGCAGCGTTGACCCGGGTTTAGATACGCAGTATTTT
TRBJ2-3,.,TRBV5-1,TRBD2,CASSALTSGRTDTQYF,TGCGCCAGCAGCGCCCTAACTAGCGGGAGAACAGATACGCAGTATTTT
TRBJ2-2,.,TRBV7-3,TRBD2,CASSLRTSGGASGELFF,TGTGCCAGCAGCTTAAGGACTAGCGGGGGGGCCAGCGGGGAGCTGTTTTTT
TRBJ1-2,.,TRBV15,.,CATSSDKWQTGGYTF,TGTGCCACCAGCAGTGACAAGTGGCAGACGGGAGGCTACACCTTC
TRBJ2-7,.,TRBV7-2,TRBD2,CASSSPAGGPREQYF,TGTGCCAGCAGCTCCCCGGCGGGGGGGCCGAGGGAGCAGTACTTC
TRBJ2-3,.,TRBV15,.,CATSRLARAIDTQYF,TGTGCCACCAGCAGACTAGCTCGGGCAATTGATACGCAGTATTTT
TRBJ1-2,.,TRBV4-2,.,CASSPATAGQYGYTF,TGTGCCAGCAGCCCCGCGACGGCAGGCCAATATGGCTACACCTTC
TRBJ2-5,.,TRBV5-5,TRBD2,CASSLRGREWETQYF,TGTGCCAGCAGCTTGCGTGGGCGGGAGTGGGAGACCCAGTACTTC
TRBJ2-3,few,TRBV11-2,TRBD2,CASSLTSGGFSTDTQYF,TGTGCCAGCAGCCTGACTAGCGGGGGATTCAGCACAGATACGCAGTATTTT
TRBJ2-7,.,TRBV18,.,CASSRLPGEEQYF,TGTGCCAGCTCACGTCTACCTGGGGAGGAGCAGTACTTC
TRBJ1-4,.,TRBV5-1,TRBD1,CASSLEPQGANEKLFF,TGCGCCAGCAGCTTGGAACCCCAGGGGGCTAATGAAAAACTGTTTTTT
TRBJ2-1,.,TRBV6-5,TRBD1,CASSYSLDRGGEQFF,TGTGCCAGCAGTTACTCGTTGGACAGGGGCGGTGAGCAGTTCTTC
TRBJ1-4,.,TRBV5-8,TRBD1,CASSLGGQGREKLFF,TGTGCCAGCAGCTTGGGGGGACAGGGCCGCGAAAAACTGTTTTTT
TRBJ2-1,.,TRBV28,TRBD2,CASSPSGGARYEQFF,TGTGCCAGCAGCCCCAGCGGGGGGGCCCGTTATGAGCAGTTCTTC
TRBJ2-7,.,TRBV6-5,.,CASSYSWDKGYEQYF,TGTGCCAGCAGTTACTCTTGGGACAAGGGCTACGAGCAGTACTTC
TRBJ2-2,.,TRBV7-7,.,CASSQGYTGELFF,TGTGCTAGCAGCCAGGGATACACCGGGGAGCTGTTTTTT
TRBJ2-3,.,TRBV5-1,TRBD2,CASCAGGSTDTQYF,TGCGCCAGCTGCGCGGGGGGTTCCACAGATACGCAGTATTTT
TRBJ2-2,.,TRBV19,TRBD2,CASSITGGGDTGELFF,TGTGCCAGTAGTATAACAGGCGGGGGTGACACCGGGGAGCTGTTTTTT
TRBJ2-2,.,TRBV25-1,.,CASSDPRQAWPGELFF,TGTGCCAGCAGTGATCCCCGGCAGGCCTGGCCCGGGGAGCTGTTTTTT
TRBJ2-1,once,TRBV6-6,.,CARIIAGEGSYNEQFF,TGTGCCAGGATTATAGCAGGGGAAGGCTCCTACAATGAGCAGTTCTTC
TRBJ1-6,once,TRBV7-9,TRBD1,CASLRTGLAGKLHF,TGTGCCAGCTTGCGGACAGGCCTCGCGGGCAAACTCCACTTT
TRBJ1-1,.,TRBV7-8,TRBD1,CASSPGAQGGTEAFF,TGTGCCAGCAGCCCTGGGGCACAGGGGGGAACTGAAGCTTTCTTT
TRBJ1-4,.,TRBV12-5,.,CASGRTGSGGEKLFF,TGTGCTAGTGGAAGAACAGGCTCCGGGGGTGAAAAACTGTTTTTT
TRBJ1-2,.,TRBV19,.,CASRRTAIYGYTF,TGTGCCAGTAGGCGGACAGCGATCTATGGCTACACCTTC
TRBJ2-7,once,TRBV5-1,TRBD1,CASSLTGTGFKDF,TGCGCCAGCAGCTTGACCGGGACAGGGTTTAAGGACTTC
TRBJ2-5,.,TRBV13,TRBD2,CASSLGLAGGQETQYF,TGTGCCAGCAGCTTAGGCCTAGCGGGGGGACAAGAGACCCAGTACTTC
TRBJ2-7,.,TRBV11-2,.,CASSSPVAPDGEQYF,TGTGCCAGCAGCTCGCCTGTGGCCCCCGACGGGGAGCAGTACTTC
TRBJ2-1,few,TRBV12-5,TRBD2,CASGTSGRAKFF,TGTGCTAGTGGTACTAGCGGGAGGGCCAAGTTCTTC
TRBJ2-3,.,TRBV9,.,CASSVVNPPDTQYF,TGTGCCAGCAGCGTAGTTAATCCCCCAGATACGCAGTATTTT
TRBJ1-6,few,TRBV6-1,.,CASLGSYNSPLHF,TGTGCCTCCCTAGGCTCCTATAATTCACCCCTCCACTTT
TRBJ1-6,.,TRBV4-1,TRBD1,CASSQDFRQGTGNSPLHF,TGCGCCAGCAGCCAAGATTTCCGGCAGGGGACAGGGAATTCACCCCTCCACTTT
TRBJ2-3,.,TRBV5-1,TRBD2,CASSLVRGFHTDTQYF,TGCGCCAGCAGCTTGGTGCGGGGGTTTCACACAGATACGCAGTATTTT
TRBJ2-3,once,TRBV7-3,.,CASSSTGAGGDTQYF,TGTGCCAGCAGCTCAACGGGGGCAGGAGGAGATACGCAGTATTTT
TRBJ2-1,once,TRBV14,TRBD2,CASSQDPYTSGVYNEQFF,TGTGCCAGCAGCCAAGATCCCTACACTAGCGGGGTGTACAATGAGCAGTTCTTC
TRBJ2-5,.,TRBV7-9,.,CASSGQGVQETQYF,TGTGCCAGCAGCGGGCAGGGCGTCCAAGAGACCCAGTACTTC
TRBJ1-1,.,TRBV7-2,.,CASSPPGGTEAFF,TGTGCCAGCAGCCCTCCCGGGGGCACTGAAGCTTTCTTT
TRBJ2-4,.,TRBV4-3,TRBD1,CASSPEDSVIGGLAKNIQYF,TGCGCCAGCAGCCCCGAGGACAGCGTTATAGGGGGCCTGGCCAAAAACATTCAGTACTTC
TRBJ1-1,.,TRBV6-5,.,CASSPLERRGTEAFF,TGTGCCAGCAGCCCCTTAGAGCGCCGAGGGACTGAAGCTTTCTTT
TRBJ2-2,.,TRBV7-7,.,CASSLVTGTGELFF,TGTGCTAGCAGCTTAGTGACGGGCACCGGGGAGCTGTTTTTT
TRBJ2-7,.,TRBV19,TRBD2,CASSLIAGGPGEQYF,TGTGCCAGTAGTCTCATAGCGGGAGGGCCGGGCGAGCAGTACTTC
TRBJ2-1,.,TRBV28,TRBD2,CASSPGGVDEQFF,TGTGCCAGCAGCCCCGGGGGGGTCGATGAGCAGTTCTTC
TRBJ2-2,.,TRBV18,TRBD2,CASSPPVLAGGFAGELFF,TGTGCCAGCTCACCACCGGTGCTAGCGGGAGGATTTGCCGGGGAGCTGTTTTTT
TRBJ1-5,.,TRBV19,.,CASSMGANSNQPQHF,TGTGCCAGTAGTATGGGAGCGAATAGCAATCAGCCCCAGCATTTT